The 25 T cell receptor beta chains listed next were all sequenced from one sample in a study of neurological immune-mediated disorders. TCRdb reprocessed the 5' RACE reads via MiXCR and lists one record per CDR3 protein. Here the sample spans about 69,000 distinct CDR3 sequences, around 3.9% being singletons. The sequencing input was PBMCs. The receptors shown here come from a man aged 30 to 39 with multiple sclerosis.

There are many counts of this clonotype. The J gene is TRBJ2-7, the V gene TRBV5-6; 10 nucleotides align to TRBD1. The CDR3 loop spans 15 amino acids. Trimming at V came to 4 bases and at J to 8 bases, leaving 12 bases not matched to a gene. CDR1 and CDR2 (germline): SGHDT, YYEEEE. This CDR3 is CASSPRRTGGSKQYF. The CDR3 DNA sequence: TGTGCCAGCAGCCCCCGGAGGACAGGGGGGAGTAAGCAGTACTTC.

This clonotype was seen many times. The chain employs TRBV20-1 and TRBJ2-5; D is unresolved. Germline CDR1 and CDR2: DFQATT and SNEGSKA (reference sequence). Trimming left V 0 bases short and J 0 bases short, with 5 bases between. There are 13 residues in the CDR3. The CDR3 DNA reads TGCAGTGCTAGAGATCACTACCAAGAGACCCAGTACTTC. Its protein product is CSARDHYQETQYF.

The sample holds many counts of this clonotype. The V call is TRBV5-1, the J call TRBJ1-5, with D possibly matching TRBD1 (5 bases). V was trimmed by 3 bases and J by 4 bases, leaving 14 bases between them. The germline V gene encodes CDR1 SGHRS and CDR2 YFSETQ. The CDR3 extends over 15 amino acids. The CDR3 region has the DNA TGCGCCAGCAGCTCCACAGGCAACCGGAATCAGCCCCAGCATTTT. This translates into CASSSTGNRNQPQHF.

This clonotype was picked up many times. The chain combines TRBV7-3 with TRBJ2-3; D unclear. V lost 5 bases and J 1 base, leaving 10 bases between the germline ends. The CDR3 loop spans 14 amino acids. Germline values: CDR1 SGHTA, CDR2 FQGTGA. CDR3 DNA sequence: TGTGCCAGCAGCCAAGCTATCGGCACAGATACGCAGTATTTT. Translating it yields CASSQAIGTDTQYF.

This clonotype was seen repeatedly, ten times or more. The chain recombines TRBV10-1 with TRBJ2-1, with D tentatively TRBD2 (7 bases). The CDR3 spans 15 residues. Between the trimmed V and J ends, which lost 0 bases and 8 bases, there was a span of 14 bases. Germline V CDR1 and CDR2: WNHNN, SYGVQD (reference sequence). The CDR3 nucleotides read TGCGCCAGCAGTGAGTCCGGGGGGCCGAAGGATGAGCAGTTCTTC. This encodes CASSESGGPKDEQFF.

This clonotype showed up many times. The rearrangement joins TRBV29-1 to TRBJ2-4; possibly TRBD1 for D (6 bases). This CDR3 is 11 amino acids long. Trimming left V 5 bases short and J 9 bases short, with 11 bases between. Germline CDR1 is SQVTM and CDR2 is ANQGSEA. The CDR3 sequence: CSVKQGSIQYF. DNA of the CDR3: TGCAGCGTTAAACAGGGTAGCATTCAGTACTTC.

This clonotype showed up many times. This rearrangement joins TRBV6-6 to TRBJ2-3; tentative D call: TRBD2 (6 bases). Germline CDR1 MNHNY, CDR2 SVGAGI (reference sequence). Trimming removed 7 bases from V and 3 bases from J, with 20 bases in between. This CDR3 is 16 amino acids long. CDR3 nucleotide sequence: TGTGCCAGCACCCAAGGACGACGGGGGATAACAGATACGCAGTATTTT. Translated: CASTQGRRGITDTQYF.

This clonotype was seen a handful of times. This rearrangement joins TRBV20-1 to TRBJ2-7; 7 nucleotides match TRBD2. With 5 bases clipped from V and 6 bases from J, the junction kept 10 bases outside the gene matches. The CDR3 is 13 amino acids. The germline CDR1 and CDR2 sequences are DFQATT and SNEGSKA (reference sequence). CDR3 sequence: CSAAGGRVLEQYF. CDR3 in DNA: TGCAGTGCTGCCGGGGGGAGGGTACTCGAGCAGTACTTC.

This clonotype was seen repeatedly, ten times or more. The genes are TRBV24-1 and TRBJ2-3, with D possibly being TRBD1 or TRBD2 (5 bases each). CDR1 KGHDR and CDR2 SFDVKD come from the germline V gene. V was cut by 4 bases and J by 1 base, with 8 bases left in between. There are 14 residues in the CDR3. The CDR3 DNA reads TGTGCCACCAGTGAGAGGGGCGGCACAGATACGCAGTATTTT. Translation gives CATSERGGTDTQYF.

The sample holds many counts of this clonotype. The V and J genes are TRBV10-3 and TRBJ1-1, with TRBD1 matching 8 bases. Germline V gene lookup returns CDR1 ENHRY and CDR2 SYGVKD. V shed 7 bases and J 1 base; nucleotides not matched to a gene: 5. The CDR3 runs 14 residues. CDR3 protein: CAITSDRANTEAFF. The DNA of the CDR3 is TGTGCCATCACTTCGGACAGGGCGAACACTGAAGCTTTCTTT.

At least ten counts were recorded for this clonotype. The CDR3 DNA sequence: TGTGCCATCAGTGGGGGACCGGGAGTCCGAAACACCGGGGAGCTGTTTTTT. Amino acids: CAISGGPGVRNTGELFF. The rearrangement links TRBV10-3 to TRBJ2-2; TRBD2 is a possible D gene (6 bases). Between the trimmed V and J ends, which lost 4 bases and 2 bases, there was a span of 17 bases. This CDR3 is built from 17 residues. Germline assignment: CDR1 ENHRY and CDR2 SYGVKD.

Many counts were recorded for this clonotype. The chain couples TRBV5-1 to TRBJ2-7; D may be TRBD1 or TRBD2 (5 bases each). The CDR3 is made up of 17 amino acids. Between the trimmed V and J ends, which lost 1 base and 2 bases, there was a span of 19 bases. Germline CDR1 reads SGHRS; CDR2 reads YFSETQ. The CDR3 coding sequence is TGCGCCAGCAGCTTGTTCAAGAGGGGTTTGGGGCCCTACGAGCAGTACTTC. Protein sequence: CASSLFKRGLGPYEQYF. Full variable domain (remainder filled in from reference TRBV5-1 and TRBJ2-7): KAGVTQTPRYLIKTRGQQVTLSCSPISGHRSVSWYQQTPGQGLQFLFEYFSETQRNKGNFPGRFSGRQFSNSRSEMNVSTLELGDSALYLCASSLFKRGLGPYEQYFGPGTRLTVT.

This clonotype was detected many times. V usage is TRBV5-6 and J usage is TRBJ2-3; D is uncertain. Germline V gene sequence: CDR1 SGHDT, CDR2 YYEEEE. Trimming pared 4 bases from V and 2 bases from J, leaving 14 bases between. The CDR3 loop spans 15 amino acids. The CDR3 reads CASSVLWAPTDTQYF. The DNA for the CDR3 is TGTGCCAGCAGCGTGCTGTGGGCCCCCACAGATACGCAGTATTTT.

Many counts were recorded for this clonotype. The rearrangement links TRBV10-3 to TRBJ2-1; D might be TRBD2 (6 bases). The germline gives CDR1 ENHRY, CDR2 SYGVKD. Trimming pared 0 bases from V and 14 bases from J, leaving 11 bases between. The CDR3 loop spans 12 amino acids. CDR3: CAISESGGKEFF. CDR3 DNA sequence: TGTGCCATCAGTGAGTCCGGGGGAAAGGAGTTCTTC.

This clonotype was found many times. The chain uses TRBV4-3 and TRBJ2-3, with a tentative D call TRBD1 (5 bases). The germline CDR1 and CDR2 sequences are LGHNA and YSLEER. The V end was cut by 0 bases, the J end by 4 bases, with 11 bases between. The CDR3 is 15 amino acids. The CDR3 spells CASSQDQSGSDTQYF. DNA for the CDR3: TGCGCCAGCAGCCAAGATCAATCAGGGTCAGATACGCAGTATTTT.

V and J are TRBV6-6 and TRBJ2-2, with a tentative D call TRBD2 (6 bases). V was shortened by 7 bases and J by 1 base, with 7 bases between the two germline ends. From germline, CDR1 is MNHNY and CDR2 SVGAGI (reference sequence). The CDR3 loop spans 13 amino acids. CDR3 DNA sequence: TGTGCCAGCAAGGGAGGGAACACCGGGGAGCTGTTTTTT. Translation gives CASKGGNTGELFF.

This clonotype was recorded at least ten times. V gene TRBV5-1 combines with J gene TRBJ2-7; a possible D gene is TRBD2 (6 bases). The CDR3 has 14 amino acids. The V gene lost 0 bases and the J gene lost 2 bases, with 9 bases spanning the gap. CDR1 and CDR2 from the germline V gene are SGHRS and YFSETQ. Here the CDR3 reads CASSLGGVPYEQYF. CDR3 DNA sequence: TGCGCCAGCAGCTTGGGCGGGGTCCCCTACGAGCAGTACTTC.

This clonotype occurred many times. The chain employs TRBV7-2 and TRBJ2-5, with D unresolved. Deletions cut 2 bases from V and 7 bases from J, with 5 bases between. There are 11 residues in the CDR3. CDR1 and CDR2 (germline): SGHTA, FQGNSA. Here the CDR3 DNA reads TGTGCCAGCAGCTTACCCGGGACCCAGTACTTC. Its translation is CASSLPGTQYF.

In its sample, this clonotype was seen many times. The rearrangement links TRBV12-3 or TRBV12-4 to TRBJ2-5, with a possible D match to TRBD2 (6 bases). Trimming left V 6 bases short and J 4 bases short, with 12 bases between. The CDR3 is 13 residues long. This chain's CDR3 is CASRGLGGETQYF. The CDR3, as DNA: TGTGCCAGCAGGGGATTGGGGGGAGAGACCCAGTACTTC.

The chain uses TRBV12-5 and TRBJ1-1; 10 bases match TRBD1. CDR3 length equals 16 residues. Per the germline V gene, CDR1 is LGHNT and CDR2 is FRNRAP. Trimming removed 0 bases from V and 6 bases from J; junction bases left unmatched: 7. CDR3 sequence reads: CASGLVRGQGKAEAFF. The CDR3 nucleotides read TGTGCTAGTGGTTTGGTACGGGGACAGGGGAAGGCTGAAGCTTTCTTT.

There are a few counts of this clonotype. The chain couples TRBV7-6 to TRBJ2-6, with TRBD1 identical over 9 bases. The junction had 4 bases not matched to a gene; V was cut back by 1 base and J by 0 bases. From germline, CDR1 is SGHVS and CDR2 FNYEAQ. The CDR3 runs to 18 residues. CDR3 nucleotides: TGTGCCAGCAGCTTAGTCGTGACAGGGGGCTCTGGGGCCAACGTCCTGACTTTC. Its translation is CASSLVVTGGSGANVLTF.

This clonotype was seen many times. V and J are TRBV4-3 and TRBJ1-2, with D perhaps TRBD1 (6 bases). CDR1 is LGHNA and CDR2 is YSLEER in the germline V gene. The CDR3 runs 15 residues. Trimming removed 0 bases at V and 4 bases at J, with 12 bases between. The CDR3 sequence: CASSQENRAGYGYTF. The DNA of the CDR3 is TGCGCCAGCAGCCAAGAGAACAGGGCAGGCTATGGCTACACCTTC.

As for this clonotype: A much larger clone lies a single base off, so this may be a read error. This chain links TRBV5-1 with TRBJ2-5; no clear D gene. Germline CDR1 is SGHRS and CDR2 is YFSETQ. Trimming removed 3 bases from V and 6 bases from J, with 18 bases in between. This CDR3 is built from 15 residues. The CDR3 sequence: CASSSPYGKDQTQYF. As DNA, the CDR3 is TGCGCCAGCAGCTCCCCGTATGGAAAGGACCAGACCCAGTACTTC. Looking up the rest from reference TRBV5-1 and TRBJ2-5 gives the full variable domain: KAGVTQTPRYLIKTRGQQVTLSCSPISGHRSVSWYQQTPGQGLQFLFEYFSETQRNKGNFPGRFSGRQFSNSRSEMNVSTLELGDSALYLCASSSPYGKDQTQYFGPGTRLLVL.

This clonotype was found many times. The gene calls are TRBV4-3 and TRBJ1-4, with TRBD1 matching over 9 bases. Germline V gene lookup returns CDR1 LGHNA and CDR2 YSLEER. The CDR3 is 15 residues long. Trimming took 0 bases from V and 8 from J; bases not matched to a gene: 4. CDR3 sequence reads: CASSQDDRGEEKLFF. CDR3 bases: TGCGCCAGCAGCCAAGACGACAGGGGGGAGGAAAAACTGTTTTTT.

This clonotype was recorded many times. The CDR3 region is CSAPGTSREQYF. CDR3 in DNA: TGCAGTGCCCCGGGTACCTCTCGGGAGCAGTACTTC. The chain is built from TRBV20-1 and TRBJ2-7; unclear D gene. This CDR3 region has 12 residues. V shed 6 bases and J shed 7 bases, with 16 bases lying between them. Germline V lookup: CDR1 DFQATT, CDR2 SNEGSKA (reference sequence).